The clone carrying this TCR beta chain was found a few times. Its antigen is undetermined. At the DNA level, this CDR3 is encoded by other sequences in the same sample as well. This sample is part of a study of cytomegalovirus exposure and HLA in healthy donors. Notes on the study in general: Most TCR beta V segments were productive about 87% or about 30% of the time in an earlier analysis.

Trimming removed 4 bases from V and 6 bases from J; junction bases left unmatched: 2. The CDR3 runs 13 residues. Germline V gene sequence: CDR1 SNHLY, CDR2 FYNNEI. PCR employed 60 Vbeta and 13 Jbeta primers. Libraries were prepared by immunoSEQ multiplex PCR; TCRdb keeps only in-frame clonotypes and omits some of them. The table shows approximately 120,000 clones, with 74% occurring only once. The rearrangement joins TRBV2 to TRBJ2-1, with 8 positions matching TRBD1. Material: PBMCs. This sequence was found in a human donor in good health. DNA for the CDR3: TGTGCCAGCAGTGTGACAGGGGCCAATGAGCAGTTCTTC. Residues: CASSVTGANEQFF.